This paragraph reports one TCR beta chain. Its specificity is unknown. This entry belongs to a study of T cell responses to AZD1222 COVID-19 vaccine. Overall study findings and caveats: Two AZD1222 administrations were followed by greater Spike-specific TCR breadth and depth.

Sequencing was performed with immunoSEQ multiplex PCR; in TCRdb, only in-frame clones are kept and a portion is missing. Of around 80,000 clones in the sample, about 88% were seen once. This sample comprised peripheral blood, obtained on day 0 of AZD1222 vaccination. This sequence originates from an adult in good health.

The CDR3 bases are TGTGCCAGCAGCTTTAGGGCTAGCGGGAGCAATGAGCAGTTCTTC. This sequence encodes CASSFRASGSNEQFF. J is TRBJ2-1 and V is TRBV7-9, with 10 bases identical to TRBD2. Trimming took 3 bases from V and 6 from J; bases not matched to a gene: 5. The CDR3 covers 15 residues. Germline CDR1 and CDR2: SEHNR and FQNEAQ (reference sequence).